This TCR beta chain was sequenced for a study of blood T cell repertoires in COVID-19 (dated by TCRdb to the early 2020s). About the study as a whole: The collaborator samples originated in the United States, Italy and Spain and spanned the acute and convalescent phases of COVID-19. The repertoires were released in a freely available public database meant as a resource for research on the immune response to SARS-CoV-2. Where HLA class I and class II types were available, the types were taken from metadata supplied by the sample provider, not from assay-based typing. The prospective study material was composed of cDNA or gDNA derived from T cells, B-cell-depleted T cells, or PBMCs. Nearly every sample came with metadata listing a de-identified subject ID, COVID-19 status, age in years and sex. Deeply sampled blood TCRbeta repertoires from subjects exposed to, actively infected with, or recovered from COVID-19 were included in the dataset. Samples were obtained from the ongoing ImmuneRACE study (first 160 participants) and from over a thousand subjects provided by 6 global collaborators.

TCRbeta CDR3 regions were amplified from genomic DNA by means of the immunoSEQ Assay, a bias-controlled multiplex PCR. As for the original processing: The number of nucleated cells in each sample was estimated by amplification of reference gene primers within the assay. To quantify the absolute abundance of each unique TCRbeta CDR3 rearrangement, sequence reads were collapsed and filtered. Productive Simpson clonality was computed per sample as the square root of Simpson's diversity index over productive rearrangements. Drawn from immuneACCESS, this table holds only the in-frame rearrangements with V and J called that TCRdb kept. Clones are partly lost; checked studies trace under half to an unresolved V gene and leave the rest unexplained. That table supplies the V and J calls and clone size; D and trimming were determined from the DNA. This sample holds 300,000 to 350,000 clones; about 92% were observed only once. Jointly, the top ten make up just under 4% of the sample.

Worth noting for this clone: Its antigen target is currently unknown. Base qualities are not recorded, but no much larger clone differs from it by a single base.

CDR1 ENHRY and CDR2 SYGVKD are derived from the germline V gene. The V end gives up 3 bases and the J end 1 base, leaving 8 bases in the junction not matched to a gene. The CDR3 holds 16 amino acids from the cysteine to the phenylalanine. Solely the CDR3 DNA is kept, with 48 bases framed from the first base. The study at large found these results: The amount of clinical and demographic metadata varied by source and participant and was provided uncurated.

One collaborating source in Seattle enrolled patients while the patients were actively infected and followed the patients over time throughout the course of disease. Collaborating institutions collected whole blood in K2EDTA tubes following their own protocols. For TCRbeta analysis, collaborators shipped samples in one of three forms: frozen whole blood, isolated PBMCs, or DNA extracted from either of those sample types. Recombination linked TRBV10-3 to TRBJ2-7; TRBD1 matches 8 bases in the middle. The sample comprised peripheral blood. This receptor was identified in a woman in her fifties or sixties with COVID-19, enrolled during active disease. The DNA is TGTGCCATCAGTGACCCCGGACAGGGTCTGTCCTACGAGCAGTACTTC. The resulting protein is CAISDPGQGLSYEQYF.